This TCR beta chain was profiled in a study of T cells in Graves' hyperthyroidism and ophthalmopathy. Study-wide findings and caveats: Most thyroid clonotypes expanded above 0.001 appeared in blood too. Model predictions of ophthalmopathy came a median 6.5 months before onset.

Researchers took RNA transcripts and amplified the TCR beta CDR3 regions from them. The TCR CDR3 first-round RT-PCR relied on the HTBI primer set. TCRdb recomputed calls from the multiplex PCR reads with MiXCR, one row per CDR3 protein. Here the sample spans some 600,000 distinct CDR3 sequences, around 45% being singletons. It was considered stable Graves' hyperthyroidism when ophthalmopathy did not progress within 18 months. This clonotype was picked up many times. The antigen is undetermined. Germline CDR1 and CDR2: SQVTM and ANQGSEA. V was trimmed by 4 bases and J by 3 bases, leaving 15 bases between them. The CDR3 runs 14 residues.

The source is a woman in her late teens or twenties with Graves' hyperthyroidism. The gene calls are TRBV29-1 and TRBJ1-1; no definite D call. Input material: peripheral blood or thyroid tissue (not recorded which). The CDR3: CSVVKSGWDTEAFF. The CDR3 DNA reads TGCAGCGTTGTTAAGTCAGGATGGGACACTGAAGCTTTCTTT.